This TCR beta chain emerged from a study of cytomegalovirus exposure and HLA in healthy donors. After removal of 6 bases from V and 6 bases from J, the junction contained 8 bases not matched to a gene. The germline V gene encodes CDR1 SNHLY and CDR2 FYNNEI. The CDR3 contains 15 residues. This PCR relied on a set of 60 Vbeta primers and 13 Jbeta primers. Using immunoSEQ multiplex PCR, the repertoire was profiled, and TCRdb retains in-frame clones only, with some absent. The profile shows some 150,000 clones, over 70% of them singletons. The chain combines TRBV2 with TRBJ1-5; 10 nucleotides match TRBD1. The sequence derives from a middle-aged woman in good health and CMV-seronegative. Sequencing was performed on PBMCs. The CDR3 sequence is CASRDRGPVLQPQHF. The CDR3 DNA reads TGTGCCAGCAGAGACAGGGGGCCGGTTCTTCAGCCCCAGCATTTT.